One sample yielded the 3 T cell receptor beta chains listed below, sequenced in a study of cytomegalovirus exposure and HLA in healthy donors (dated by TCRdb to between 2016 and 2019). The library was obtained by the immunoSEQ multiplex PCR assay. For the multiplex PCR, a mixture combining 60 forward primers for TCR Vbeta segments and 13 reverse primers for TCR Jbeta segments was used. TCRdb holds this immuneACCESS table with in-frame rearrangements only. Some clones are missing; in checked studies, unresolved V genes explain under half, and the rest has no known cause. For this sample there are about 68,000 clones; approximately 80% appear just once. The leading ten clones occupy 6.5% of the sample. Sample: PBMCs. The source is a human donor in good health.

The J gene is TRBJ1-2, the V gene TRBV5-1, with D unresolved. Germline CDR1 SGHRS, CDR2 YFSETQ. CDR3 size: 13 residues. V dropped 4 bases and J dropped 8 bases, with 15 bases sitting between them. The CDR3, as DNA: TGCGCCAGCAGCCGTGTGCAGGATGGGGGCTACACCTTC. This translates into CASSRVQDGGYTF.

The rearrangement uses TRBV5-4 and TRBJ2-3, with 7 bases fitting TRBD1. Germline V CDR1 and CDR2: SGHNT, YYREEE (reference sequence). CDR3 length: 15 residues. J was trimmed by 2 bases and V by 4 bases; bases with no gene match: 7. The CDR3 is CASSITGAVTDTQYF. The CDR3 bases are TGTGCCAGCAGCATCACAGGGGCGGTCACAGATACGCAGTATTTT.

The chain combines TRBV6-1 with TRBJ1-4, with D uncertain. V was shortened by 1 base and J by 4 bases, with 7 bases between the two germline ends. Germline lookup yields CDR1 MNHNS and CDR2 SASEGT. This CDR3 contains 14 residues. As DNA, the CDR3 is TGTGCCAGCAGTGAAGGGCGGAATAATGAAAAACTGTTTTTT. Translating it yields CASSEGRNNEKLFF.